The TCR beta chain under discussion was sequenced for a study of CD8 T cells in Susac syndrome. Reverse transcription of roughly 0.5 to 1 ug RNA was performed with random hexamers. TCR beta CDR3 was amplified by immunoSEQ multiplex PCR. This amplification extended across 54 Vbeta and 13 Jbeta segments. Each CDR3 protein is one row after TCRdb ran MiXCR on the immunoSEQ multiplex PCR reads. The table shows 150,000 to 200,000 distinct CDR3 sequences, with about 95% occurring only once. The CDR3 is 15 amino acids. In germline, CDR1 is DFQATT, CDR2 SNEGSKA (reference sequence). J lost 4 bases, V lost 5 bases, and 8 bases had no gene match. The study used healthy donors as controls matched for age and sex. Negative isolation was used for CD8+ and CD4+ T cells, and FACS enrichment was applied to TEMRA cells. This clonotype has a single count.

The rearrangement joins TRBV20-1 to TRBJ2-1, with 10 bases aligning to TRBD2. The TCR originated in a human donor in good health. Sequenced: CD4+ T cells from PBMCs. CDR3 in amino acids: CSADPLAGVYNEQFF. DNA for the CDR3: TGCAGTGCTGACCCCCTAGCGGGAGTTTACAATGAGCAGTTCTTC.